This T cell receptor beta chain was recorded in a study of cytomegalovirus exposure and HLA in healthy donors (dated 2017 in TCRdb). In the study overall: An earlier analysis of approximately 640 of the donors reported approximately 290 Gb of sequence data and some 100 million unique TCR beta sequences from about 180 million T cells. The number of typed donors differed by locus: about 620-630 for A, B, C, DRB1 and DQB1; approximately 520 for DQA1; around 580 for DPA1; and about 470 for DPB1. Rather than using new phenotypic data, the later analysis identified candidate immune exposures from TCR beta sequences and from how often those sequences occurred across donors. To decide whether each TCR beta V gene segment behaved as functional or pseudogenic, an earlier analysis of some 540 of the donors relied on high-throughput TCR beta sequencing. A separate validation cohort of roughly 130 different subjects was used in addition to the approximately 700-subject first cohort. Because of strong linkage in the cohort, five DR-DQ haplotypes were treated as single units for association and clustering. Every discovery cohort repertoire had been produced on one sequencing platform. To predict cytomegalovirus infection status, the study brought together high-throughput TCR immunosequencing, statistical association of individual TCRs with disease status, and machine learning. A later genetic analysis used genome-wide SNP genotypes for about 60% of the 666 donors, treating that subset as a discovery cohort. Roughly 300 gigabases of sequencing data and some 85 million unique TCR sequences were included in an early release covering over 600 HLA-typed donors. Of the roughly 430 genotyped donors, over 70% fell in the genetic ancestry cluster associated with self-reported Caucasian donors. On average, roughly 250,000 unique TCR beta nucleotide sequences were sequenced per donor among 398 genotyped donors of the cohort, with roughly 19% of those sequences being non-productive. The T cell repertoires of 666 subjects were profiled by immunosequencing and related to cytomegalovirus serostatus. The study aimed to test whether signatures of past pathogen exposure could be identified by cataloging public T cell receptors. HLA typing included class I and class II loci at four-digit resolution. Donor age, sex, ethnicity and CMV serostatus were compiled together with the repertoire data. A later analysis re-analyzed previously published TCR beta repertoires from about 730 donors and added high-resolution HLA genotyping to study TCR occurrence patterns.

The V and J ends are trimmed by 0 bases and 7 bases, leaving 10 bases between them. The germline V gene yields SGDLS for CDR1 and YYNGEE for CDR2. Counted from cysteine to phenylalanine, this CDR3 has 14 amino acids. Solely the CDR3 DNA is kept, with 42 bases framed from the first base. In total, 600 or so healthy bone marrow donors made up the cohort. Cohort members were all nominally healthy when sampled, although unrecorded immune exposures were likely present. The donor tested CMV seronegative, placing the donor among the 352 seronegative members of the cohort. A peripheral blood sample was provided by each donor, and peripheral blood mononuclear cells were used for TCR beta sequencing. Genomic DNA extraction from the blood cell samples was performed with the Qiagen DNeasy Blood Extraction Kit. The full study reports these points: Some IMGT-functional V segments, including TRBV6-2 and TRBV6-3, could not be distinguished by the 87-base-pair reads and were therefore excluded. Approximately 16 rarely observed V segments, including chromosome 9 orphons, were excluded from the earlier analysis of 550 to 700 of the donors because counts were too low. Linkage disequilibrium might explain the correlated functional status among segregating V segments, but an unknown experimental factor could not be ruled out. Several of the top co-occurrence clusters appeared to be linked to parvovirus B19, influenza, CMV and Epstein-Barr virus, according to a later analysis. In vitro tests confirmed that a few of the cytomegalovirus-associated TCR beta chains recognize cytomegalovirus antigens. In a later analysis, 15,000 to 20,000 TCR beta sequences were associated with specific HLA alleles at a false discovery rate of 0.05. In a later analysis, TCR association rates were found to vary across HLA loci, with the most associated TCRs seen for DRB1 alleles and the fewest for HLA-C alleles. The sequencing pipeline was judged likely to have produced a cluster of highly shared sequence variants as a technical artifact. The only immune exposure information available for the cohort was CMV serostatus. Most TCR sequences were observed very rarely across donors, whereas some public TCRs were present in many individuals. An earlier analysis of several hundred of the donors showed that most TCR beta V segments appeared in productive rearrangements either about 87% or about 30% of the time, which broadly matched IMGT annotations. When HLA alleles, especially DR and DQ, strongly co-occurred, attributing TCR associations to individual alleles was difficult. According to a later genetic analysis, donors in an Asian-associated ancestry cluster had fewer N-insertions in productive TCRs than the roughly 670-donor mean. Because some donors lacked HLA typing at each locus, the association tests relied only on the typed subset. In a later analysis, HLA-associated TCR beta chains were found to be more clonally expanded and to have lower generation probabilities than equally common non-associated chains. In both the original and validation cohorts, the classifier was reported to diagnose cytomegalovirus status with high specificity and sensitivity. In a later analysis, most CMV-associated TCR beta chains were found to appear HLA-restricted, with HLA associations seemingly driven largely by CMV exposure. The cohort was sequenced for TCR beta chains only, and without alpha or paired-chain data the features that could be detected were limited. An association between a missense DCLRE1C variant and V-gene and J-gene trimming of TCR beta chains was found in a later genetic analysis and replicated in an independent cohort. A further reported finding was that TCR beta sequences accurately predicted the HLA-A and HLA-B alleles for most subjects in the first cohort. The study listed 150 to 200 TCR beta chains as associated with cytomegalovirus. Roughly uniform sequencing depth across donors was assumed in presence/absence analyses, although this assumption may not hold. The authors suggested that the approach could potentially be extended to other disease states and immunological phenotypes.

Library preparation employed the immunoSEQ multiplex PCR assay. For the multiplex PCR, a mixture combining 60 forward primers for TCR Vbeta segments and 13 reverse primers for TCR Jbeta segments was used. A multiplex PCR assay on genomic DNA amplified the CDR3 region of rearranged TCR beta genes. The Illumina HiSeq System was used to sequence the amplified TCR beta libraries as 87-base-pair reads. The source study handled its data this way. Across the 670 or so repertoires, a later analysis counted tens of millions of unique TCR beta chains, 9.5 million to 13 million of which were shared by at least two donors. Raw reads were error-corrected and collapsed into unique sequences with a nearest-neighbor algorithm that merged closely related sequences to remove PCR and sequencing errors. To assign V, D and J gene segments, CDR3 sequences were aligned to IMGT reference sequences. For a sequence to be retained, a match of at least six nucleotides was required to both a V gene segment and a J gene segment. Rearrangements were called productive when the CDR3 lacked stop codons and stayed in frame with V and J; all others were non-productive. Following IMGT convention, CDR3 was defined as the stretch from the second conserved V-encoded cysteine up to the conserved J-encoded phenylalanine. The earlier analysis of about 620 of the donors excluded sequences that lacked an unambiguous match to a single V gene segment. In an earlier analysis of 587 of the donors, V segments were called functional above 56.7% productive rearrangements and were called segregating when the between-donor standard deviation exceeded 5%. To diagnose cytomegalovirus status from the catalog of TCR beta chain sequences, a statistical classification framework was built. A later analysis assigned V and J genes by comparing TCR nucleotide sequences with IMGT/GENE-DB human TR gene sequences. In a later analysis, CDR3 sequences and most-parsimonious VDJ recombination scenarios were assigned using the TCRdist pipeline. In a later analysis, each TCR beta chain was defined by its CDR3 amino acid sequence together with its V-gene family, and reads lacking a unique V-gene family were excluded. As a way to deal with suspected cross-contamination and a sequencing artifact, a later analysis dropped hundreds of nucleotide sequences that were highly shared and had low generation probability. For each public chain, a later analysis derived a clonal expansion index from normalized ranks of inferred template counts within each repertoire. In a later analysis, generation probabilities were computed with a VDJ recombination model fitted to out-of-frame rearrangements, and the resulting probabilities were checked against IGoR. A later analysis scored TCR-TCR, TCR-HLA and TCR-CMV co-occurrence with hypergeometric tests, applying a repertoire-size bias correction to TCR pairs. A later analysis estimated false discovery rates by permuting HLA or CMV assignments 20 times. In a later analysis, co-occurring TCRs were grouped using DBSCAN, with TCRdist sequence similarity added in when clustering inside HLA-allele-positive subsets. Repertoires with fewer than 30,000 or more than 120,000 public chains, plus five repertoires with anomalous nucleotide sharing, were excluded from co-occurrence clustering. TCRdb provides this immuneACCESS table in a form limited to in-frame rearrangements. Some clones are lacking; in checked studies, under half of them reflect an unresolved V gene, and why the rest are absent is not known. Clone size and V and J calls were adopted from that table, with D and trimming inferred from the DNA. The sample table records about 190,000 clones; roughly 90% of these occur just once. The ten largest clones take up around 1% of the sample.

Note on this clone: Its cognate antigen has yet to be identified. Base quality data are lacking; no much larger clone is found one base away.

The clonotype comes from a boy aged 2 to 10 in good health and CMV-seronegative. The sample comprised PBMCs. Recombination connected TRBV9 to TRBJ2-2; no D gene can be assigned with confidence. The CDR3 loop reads CASSVGVTGGELFF. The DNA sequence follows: TGTGCCAGCAGCGTAGGAGTTACCGGCGGGGAGCTGTTTTTT.